This T cell receptor beta chain was observed in a study of PD-1 blockade in classical Hodgkin lymphoma. Profiling relied on immunoSEQ multiplex PCR, and the TCRdb table lists in-frame clones only, not all of them. The table has around 28,000 clones, 65% to 75% seen once. Every patient experienced relapse after autologous stem cell transplantation, and brentuximab vedotin exposure varied. Best overall response was complete response, partial response or progressive disease in these relapsed/refractory classical Hodgkin lymphoma patients. Trimming stripped 8 bases from V and 5 bases from J, with 8 bases between. CDR1 MRHNA and CDR2 SNTAGT come from the germline V gene. The length of the CDR3 is 11 residues. Notes on the study in general: Patients newly diagnosed and complete responders had comparable baseline diversity.

In regard to this clone: As yet, its antigen is unknown.

The chain carries TRBV6-4 and TRBJ2-3, with unresolved D. The clonotype was recovered from a human donor with classical Hodgkin lymphoma. The starting material was peripheral blood mononuclear cells (PBMCs), obtained before the second cycle of nivolumab. The CDR3 loop reads CASSFGDTQYF. The CDR3 DNA reads as TGTGCCAGCTCGTTCGGAGATACGCAGTATTTT.